What follows are 30 T cell receptor beta chains derived from one specimen sequenced in a study of cytomegalovirus exposure and HLA in healthy donors. PCR employed 60 Vbeta and 13 Jbeta primers. Clones were read by immunoSEQ multiplex PCR, and TCRdb kept only the in-frame ones, dropping some. Here the sample spans about 170,000 clones, around 73% being singletons. Sequenced sample: PBMCs. These receptors all come from a woman younger than 30 in good health and CMV-seropositive.

V and J are TRBV7-2 and TRBJ2-5; 11 bases agree with TRBD2. Trimming at V came to 3 bases and at J to 2 bases, leaving 8 bases not matched to a gene. CDR1 SGHTA and CDR2 FQGNSA come from the germline V gene. The CDR3 contains 17 residues. CDR3 sequence (DNA): TGTGCCAGCAGCTTTGTTAGCGGGGGGGCCGGGCAAGAGACCCAGTACTTC. Protein sequence: CASSFVSGGAGQETQYF.

The rearrangement joins TRBV19 to TRBJ2-5; 11 nucleotides line up with TRBD1. The J call may be wrong; the DNA end is better matched by TRBJ2-7. Germline-derived CDR1 and CDR2 are LNHDA and SQIVND (reference sequence). The CDR3 totals 13 residues. CDR3 amino acids: CASGQGAAYEQYF. CDR3 sequence (DNA): TGTGCCAGTGGACAGGGGGCAGCCTACGAGCAGTACTTC.

The V gene is TRBV28, the J gene TRBJ2-3, with TRBD1 as a possible D gene (6 bases). V was trimmed by 4 bases and J by 3 bases, leaving 14 bases between them. This CDR3 has 15 amino acids. Germline loops: CDR1 MDHEN, CDR2 SYDVKM. CDR3 protein: CASSSVQGITDTQYF. In DNA, the CDR3 is TGTGCCAGCAGTTCTGTACAGGGAATAACAGATACGCAGTATTTT. Together with reference TRBV28 and TRBJ2-3, the CDR3 gives the full variable domain: DVKVTQSSRYLVKRTGEKVFLECVQDMDHENMFWYRQDPGLGLRLIYFSYDVKMKEKGDIPEGYSVSREKKERFSLILESASTNQTSMYLCASSSVQGITDTQYFGPGTRLTVL.

The chain links TRBV18 to TRBJ1-1; 10 bases line up with TRBD1. Germline lookup yields CDR1 KGHSH and CDR2 LQKENI. Trimming removed 4 bases from V and 2 bases from J; junction bases left unmatched: 10. The CDR3 spans 17 residues. CDR3 DNA: TGTGCCAGCTCACGGTCCGTGGGACAGGGGAGTAACACTGAAGCTTTCTTT. It codes for CASSRSVGQGSNTEAFF.

The chain employs TRBV25-1 and TRBJ1-2, with 10 bases fitting TRBD1. The junction had 10 bases not matched to a gene; V was cut back by 5 bases and J by 4 bases. CDR1 is MGHDK and CDR2 is SYGVNS in the germline V gene. This CDR3 comprises 16 residues. CDR3 coding DNA: TGTGCCAGCAGTCCGGGACAGGGGAGGAATAGCTATGGCTACACCTTC. It codes for CASSPGQGRNSYGYTF.

DNA for the CDR3: TGTGCCAGCAGTGAACCCGGGGCGGGGTACACCTATGGCTACACCTTC. Residues: CASSEPGAGYTYGYTF. This chain connects TRBV25-1 to TRBJ1-2, with a weak D call TRBD1 (5 bases). Germline V CDR1 and CDR2: MGHDK, SYGVNS. The germline V and J ends were trimmed by 2 bases and 4 bases, with 17 bases remaining between them. This CDR3 region has 16 residues.

This chain connects TRBV7-3 to TRBJ2-3; 7 bases agree with TRBD1. The CDR3 is made up of 15 amino acids. Per germline, CDR1 SGHTA and CDR2 FQGTGA. The J segment lost 6 bases and the V segment lost 5 bases, leaving 11 bases of the junction unmatched. The CDR3 spells CASSARGYPMDTQYF. The CDR3 DNA reads as TGTGCCAGCAGCGCCAGGGGGTACCCTATGGATACGCAGTATTTT.

The J gene is TRBJ2-5, the V gene TRBV4-3; 11 positions match TRBD2. After removal of 2 bases from V and 4 bases from J, the junction contained 9 bases not matched to a gene. Germline V lookup: CDR1 LGHNA, CDR2 YSLEER. The CDR3 covers 17 residues. The CDR3 loop reads CASSQRNSGGAVETQYF. The CDR3 DNA sequence: TGCGCCAGCAGCCAAAGAAATAGCGGGGGGGCGGTAGAGACCCAGTACTTC.

This rearrangement joins TRBV18 to TRBJ2-5; D is uncertain. There are 12 residues in the CDR3. The V end was cut by 3 bases, the J end by 5 bases, with 7 bases between. Germline values: CDR1 KGHSH, CDR2 LQKENI. CDR3 residues: CASSPKEETQYF. CDR3 coding DNA: TGTGCCAGCTCACCCAAGGAGGAGACCCAGTACTTC. The whole variable domain, remainder taken from reference TRBV18 and TRBJ2-5, is NAGVMQNPRHLVRRRGQEARLRCSPMKGHSHVYWYRQLPEEGLKFMVYLQKENIIDESGMPKERFSAEFPKEGPSILRIQQVVRGDSAAYFCASSPKEETQYFGPGTRLLVL.

The CDR3 is CASSRAGLANTEAFF. The CDR3 DNA is TGTGCCAGCAGTCGGGCAGGGTTGGCCAACACTGAAGCTTTCTTT. The J gene is TRBJ1-1, the V gene TRBV6-6, with D possibly being TRBD1 (5 bases). CDR1 and CDR2 from the germline V gene are MNHNY and SVGAGI (reference sequence). Trimming stripped 5 bases from V and 2 bases from J, with 15 bases between. The CDR3 has 15 residues.

This sequence joins TRBV19 and TRBJ1-5; D is unresolved. Trimming shortened V by 7 bases and J by 0 bases, and 13 bases separated the two germline ends. Germline loops: CDR1 LNHDA, CDR2 SQIVND (reference sequence). The CDR3 is 15 amino acids. Here the CDR3 reads CASIEQPYSNQPQHF. In DNA form, the CDR3 reads TGTGCCAGTATTGAACAGCCGTATAGCAATCAGCCCCAGCATTTT. The whole variable domain, filled in from reference TRBV19 and TRBJ1-5, reads DGGITQSPKYLFRKEGQNVTLSCEQNLNHDAMYWYRQDPGQGLRLIYYSQIVNDFQKGDIAEGYSVSREKKESFPLTVTSAQKNPTAFYLCASIEQPYSNQPQHFGDGTRLSIL.

This chain links TRBV4-2 with TRBJ2-7, with TRBD2 matching over 9 bases. This CDR3 region has 16 residues. The germline CDR1 and CDR2 sequences are LGHNA and YNFKEQ. V gave up 4 bases and J gave up 3 bases; unmatched junction bases: 10. The CDR3 bases are TGTGCCAGCAGCCCTTCAACGGTAGCGGGGGACTACGAGCAGTACTTC. Amino acid sequence: CASSPSTVAGDYEQYF.

The gene calls are TRBV9 and TRBJ2-5; 10 nucleotides line up with TRBD2. The CDR3 covers 16 residues. The ends lost 2 bases at V and 2 bases at J; junction bases unmatched: 6. Germline CDR1 and CDR2: SGDLS and YYNGEE. CDR3 protein: CASSVLSGGVQETQYF. The CDR3 DNA is TGTGCCAGCAGCGTTTTAAGCGGGGGGGTACAAGAGACCCAGTACTTC.

The rearrangement uses TRBV5-1 and TRBJ2-5, with D possibly being TRBD2 (5 bases). There are 15 residues in the CDR3. Germline CDR1 is SGHRS and CDR2 is YFSETQ. V was trimmed by 4 bases and J by 2 bases, leaving 15 bases between them. CDR3 DNA: TGCGCCAGCAGCCCCACTCCGGCGGGTCAAGAGACCCAGTACTTC. Translating gives CASSPTPAGQETQYF.

This chain links TRBV7-2 with TRBJ2-3, with TRBD2 matching 7 bases. Germline V gene sequence: CDR1 SGHTA, CDR2 FQGNSA. The CDR3 extends over 13 amino acids. The J segment lost 5 bases and the V segment lost 5 bases, leaving 4 bases of the junction unmatched. CDR3 nucleotide sequence: TGTGCCAGCAGCCCCTCGGGGGGAGATACGCAGTATTTT. Protein product: CASSPSGGDTQYF.

V is TRBV9 and J is TRBJ1-1; 8 bases align to TRBD1. There are 13 residues in the CDR3. Germline V gives CDR1 SGDLS, CDR2 YYNGEE. Trimming cost V 2 bases and J 6 bases; bases outside gene matches: 3. CDR3 DNA: TGTGCCAGCAGCGTTCAGGGGGCTTCTGAAGCTTTCTTT. Protein sequence: CASSVQGASEAFF.

The V and J genes are TRBV27 and TRBJ2-1; D not certain. The germline V gene has CDR1 MNHEY and CDR2 SMNVEV (reference sequence). V was shortened by 7 bases and J by 9 bases, with 10 bases between the two germline ends. The CDR3 runs to 11 residues. The CDR3 loop is CASNERGEQFF. The CDR3 region has the DNA TGTGCCAGCAACGAGAGAGGTGAGCAGTTCTTC.

V usage is TRBV5-1 and J usage is TRBJ1-1, with TRBD1 matching 8 bases. With 0 bases clipped from V and 5 bases from J, the junction kept 6 bases outside the gene matches. The CDR3 extends over 15 amino acids. The germline gives CDR1 SGHRS, CDR2 YFSETQ. The DNA of the CDR3 is TGCGCCAGCAGCTTGGGGGTCCAGGGGGCAACTGAAGCTTTCTTT. Translating gives CASSLGVQGATEAFF.

The chain uses TRBV5-1 and TRBJ1-2; D is unclear. Trimming removed 5 bases from V and 8 bases from J, with 13 bases in between. CDR3 size: 12 residues. Germline V lookup: CDR1 SGHRS, CDR2 YFSETQ. The CDR3 sequence is CASSTDIGGYTF. CDR3 DNA: TGCGCCAGCAGTACAGACATAGGAGGCTACACCTTC.

CDR3 amino acids: CASGGGGAYEQYF. The CDR3 DNA sequence: TGTGCCAGCGGAGGGGGGGGCGCCTACGAGCAGTACTTC. This chain uses TRBV9 with TRBJ2-7; possibly TRBD2 for D (7 bases). This CDR3 region has 13 residues. V lost 7 bases, J lost 2 bases, and 13 bases lay in between. Germline CDR1 SGDLS, CDR2 YYNGEE.

Remarks on this clone: At the DNA level, this CDR3 is encoded by other sequences in the same sample as well. The rearrangement uses TRBV9 and TRBJ1-2; D uncertain. Germline CDR1 reads SGDLS; CDR2 reads YYNGEE. V was cut by 0 bases and J by 4 bases, with 13 bases left in between. This CDR3 spans 15 amino acids. The CDR3 reads CASSVELSSSYGYTF. For the CDR3, the DNA is TGTGCCAGCAGCGTAGAACTGTCCTCCTCCTATGGCTACACCTTC.

This clone was recorded once. V usage is TRBV7-2 and J usage is TRBJ2-5; 7 nucleotides align to TRBD1. The better agreement between TRBJ2-7 and the DNA end casts doubt on the J call. The CDR3 consists of 15 residues. Germline assignment: CDR1 SGHTA and CDR2 FQGNSA. CDR3 amino acids: CASSLVGTDTYEQYF. CDR3 nucleotides: TGTGCCAGCAGCTTAGTTGGGACAGATACCTACGAGCAGTACTTC.

This clone has only a few counts. The V and J genes are TRBV28 and TRBJ1-2, with D possibly being TRBD1 (6 bases). Germline V CDR1 and CDR2: MDHEN, SYDVKM. The CDR3 length is 13 residues. V was shortened by 5 bases and J by 7 bases, with 14 bases between the two germline ends. CDR3 residues: CASSAQGWGGYTF. CDR3 sequence (DNA): TGTGCCAGCAGTGCACAGGGTTGGGGTGGCTACACCTTC.

The V and J genes are TRBV14 and TRBJ2-7; 9 nucleotides agree with TRBD1. The germline V gene encodes CDR1 SGHDN and CDR2 FVKESK. Germline trimming cut 0 bases from V and 7 bases from J; bases unmatched to any gene: 16. The CDR3 is 18 amino acids. In DNA form, the CDR3 reads TGTGCCAGCAGCCAAGAAGGGCTCCCGGGACAGGGCTCAGGGGAGCAGTACTTC. This gives the protein CASSQEGLPGQGSGEQYF.

This sequence joins TRBV2 and TRBJ1-2; 8 bases line up with TRBD1. Germline CDR1 and CDR2: SNHLY and FYNNEI. The CDR3 length is 14 residues. V gave up 6 bases and J gave up 7 bases; unmatched junction bases: 10. CDR3 bases: TGTGCCAGCAGCAAGGACAGGGCTGGGAGTGGCTACACCTTC. Amino acid sequence: CASSKDRAGSGYTF.

This clone showed up just once. This sequence joins TRBV19 and TRBJ1-5; 8 bases map to TRBD1. This CDR3 is 15 amino acids long. The ends lost 5 bases at V and 6 bases at J; junction bases unmatched: 9. In germline, CDR1 is LNHDA, CDR2 SQIVND (reference sequence). CDR3 DNA: TGTGCCAGTAGTTATGACCAGGGGGCGGGTCAGCCCCAGCATTTT. Protein: CASSYDQGAGQPQHF. The entire variable domain, with the rest obtained from reference TRBV19 and TRBJ1-5, is as follows: DGGITQSPKYLFRKEGQNVTLSCEQNLNHDAMYWYRQDPGQGLRLIYYSQIVNDFQKGDIAEGYSVSREKKESFPLTVTSAQKNPTAFYLCASSYDQGAGQPQHFGDGTRLSIL.

This chain links TRBV6-6 with TRBJ2-7, with a tentative D call TRBD2 (6 bases). This CDR3 region has 14 residues. The germline V gene encodes CDR1 MNHNY and CDR2 SVGAGI (reference sequence). Trimming took 0 bases from V and 7 from J, leaving 13 bases between them. DNA for the CDR3: TGTGCCAGCAGTTACTCGGGGTTTGCGGGAGAGCAGTACTTC. Amino acids: CASSYSGFAGEQYF.

This rearrangement joins TRBV9 to TRBJ2-7; 7 positions match TRBD2. Germline V gene lookup returns CDR1 SGDLS and CDR2 YYNGEE. The CDR3 consists of 14 residues. The V segment lost 3 bases and the J segment 4 bases; nucleotides outside the gene matches: 7. The CDR3 loop reads CASSAAGVPYEQYF. The CDR3 nucleotides are TGTGCCAGCAGCGCTGCGGGGGTACCGTACGAGCAGTACTTC.

This clone was found once. V usage is TRBV7-2 and J usage is TRBJ1-5; D might be TRBD1 (6 bases). Germline assignment: CDR1 SGHTA and CDR2 FQGNSA. The CDR3 covers 16 residues. Trimming took off 2 bases at V and 4 bases at J, with 15 bases between the two ends. The CDR3 nucleotides read TGTGCCAGCAGCTTATATGGCAGGGGACGGAATCAGCCCCAGCATTTT. Translating gives CASSLYGRGRNQPQHF.

This chain connects TRBV29-1 to TRBJ2-1; TRBD1 matches at 11 bases. The CDR3 runs to 14 residues. The trim removed 7 bases at V and 5 bases at J, leaving 7 bases unmatched. Germline V gives CDR1 SQVTM, CDR2 ANQGSEA. DNA of the CDR3: TGCAGCGGGGACAGGGGGTTAGCCCACAATGAGCAGTTCTTC. Translating it yields CSGDRGLAHNEQFF.